Below are 32 T cell receptor beta chains sequenced from a single sample in a study of blood T cell repertoires in COVID-19. Only in-frame clones appear in the TCRdb table, and some are missing; sequencing was by immunoSEQ multiplex PCR. Found here are 150,000 to 200,000 clones, about 81% of them singletons; the top ten hold roughly a tenth. Sequencing was performed on peripheral blood. The receptors derive from a human donor in a cohort sampled during active COVID-19.

The chain employs TRBV29-1 and TRBJ1-2; tentatively, D is TRBD1 (5 bases). Germline assignment: CDR1 SQVTM and CDR2 ANQGSEA. V gave up 7 bases and J gave up 2 bases, with 29 bases separating them. This CDR3 contains 18 residues. CDR3: CSAGGLGTPGRENYGYTF. The CDR3 bases are TGCAGCGCTGGGGGACTGGGGACCCCGGGACGGGAGAACTATGGCTACACCTTC.

This clone occurred once. This chain connects TRBV7-2 to TRBJ2-5; weak D call: TRBD2 (5 bases). Trimming stripped 8 bases from V and 5 bases from J, with 24 bases between. CDR3 length: 16 amino acids. Germline CDR1 and CDR2: SGHTA and FQGNSA. The CDR3 here is CASQRVGATPGETQYF. The CDR3 DNA reads as TGTGCCAGCCAGCGAGTAGGCGCCACCCCGGGGGAGACCCAGTACTTC.

This clone was detected a few times. This sequence joins TRBV6-6 and TRBJ1-6; 7 nucleotides match TRBD1. This CDR3 contains 15 residues. With 7 bases clipped from V and 9 bases from J, the junction kept 12 bases outside the gene matches. From germline, CDR1 is MNHNY and CDR2 SVGAGI (reference sequence). The CDR3 spells CASTTQGGGRSPLHF. The DNA for the CDR3 is TGTGCCAGCACTACCCAGGGGGGCGGTCGTTCACCCCTCCACTTT.

In this sample, this clone turned up many times. This chain links TRBV4-3 with TRBJ1-6, with D tentatively TRBD1 (6 bases). The CDR3 is 15 amino acids. Trimming cost V 0 bases and J 10 bases, with 13 bases left between them. From germline, CDR1 is LGHNA and CDR2 YSLEER. The CDR3 DNA reads TGCGCCAGCAGCCAAGACCCGGGGGGGGGCTCACCCCTCCACTTT. Translated: CASSQDPGGGSPLHF.

The chain employs TRBV25-1 and TRBJ2-1, with 9 bases that match TRBD1. Germline values: CDR1 MGHDK, CDR2 SYGVNS. Trimming cost V 6 bases and J 8 bases; bases outside gene matches: 8. This CDR3 has 14 residues. The CDR3 protein is CASSYGQGIHEQFF. The CDR3 nucleotides are TGTGCCAGCAGCTACGGACAGGGGATCCATGAGCAGTTCTTC.

The V call is TRBV19, the J call TRBJ2-5, with 9 bases that match TRBD1. Germline CDR1 is LNHDA and CDR2 is SQIVND (reference sequence). The CDR3 has 17 amino acids. V shed 0 bases and J 7 bases; nucleotides not matched to a gene: 12. CDR3 sequence: CASSIDLGTGREGTQYF. CDR3 in DNA: TGTGCCAGTAGTATAGATCTCGGGACAGGGAGAGAAGGGACCCAGTACTTC. Full variable domain (missing parts from reference TRBV19 and TRBJ2-5): DGGITQSPKYLFRKEGQNVTLSCEQNLNHDAMYWYRQDPGQGLRLIYYSQIVNDFQKGDIAEGYSVSREKKESFPLTVTSAQKNPTAFYLCASSIDLGTGREGTQYFGPGTRLLVL.

The CDR3 protein is CSVEVLGGRGETQYF. In DNA form, the CDR3 reads TGCAGCGTTGAAGTCTTGGGGGGGCGCGGGGAGACCCAGTACTTC. The chain combines TRBV29-1 with TRBJ2-5; a weak D match, TRBD2 (7 bases). Trimming pared 1 base from V and 5 bases from J, leaving 17 bases between. Germline CDR1 SQVTM, CDR2 ANQGSEA. This CDR3 contains 15 residues.

The chain uses TRBV7-2 and TRBJ2-1; D gene uncertain. In germline, CDR1 is SGHTA, CDR2 FQGNSA. V lost 5 bases, J lost 13 bases, and 12 bases lay in between. This CDR3 has 11 residues. The CDR3 is CASSLPTRQFF. The CDR3 nucleotides read TGTGCCAGCAGCCTACCCACCCGACAGTTCTTC. Full variable domain (rest looked up from reference TRBV7-2 and TRBJ2-1): GAGVSQSPSNKVTEKGKDVELRCDPISGHTALYWYRQSLGQGLEFLIYFQGNSAPDKSGLPSDRFSAERTGGSVSTLTIQRTQQEDSAVYLCASSLPTRQFFGPGTRLTVL.

This chain connects TRBV19 to TRBJ1-4, with D possibly matching TRBD1 (6 bases). Trimming cost V 5 bases and J 12 bases, with 25 bases left between them. The CDR3 has 16 residues. Germline CDR1 is LNHDA and CDR2 is SQIVND (reference sequence). The CDR3 sequence is CASSPTQGTALVELFF. CDR3 DNA sequence: TGTGCCAGTAGTCCGACCCAGGGGACCGCTTTAGTGGAACTGTTTTTT.

This chain joins TRBV6-2 or TRBV6-3 and TRBJ2-5; weak D call: TRBD2 (6 bases). V lost 2 bases, J lost 2 bases, and 12 bases lay in between. The CDR3 is 15 residues long. CDR1 and CDR2 (germline): MNHEY, SVGEGT. The CDR3 coding sequence is TGTGCCAGCAGTTACCGGCGGGGTAAACAAGAGACCCAGTACTTC. Translating gives CASSYRRGKQETQYF.

As for this clone: At the DNA level, this CDR3 is encoded by other sequences in the same sample as well. The gene calls are TRBV27 and TRBJ1-5; D is unresolved. Deletions cut 6 bases from V and 0 bases from J, with 6 bases between. CDR1 MNHEY and CDR2 SMNVEV come from the germline V gene (reference sequence). The CDR3 covers 13 residues. Written as DNA, the CDR3 is TGTGCCAGCAGAACCTATAGCAATCAGCCCCAGCATTTT. This encodes CASRTYSNQPQHF.

V and J are TRBV28 and TRBJ2-7, with unresolved D. This CDR3 region has 15 residues. CDR1 MDHEN and CDR2 SYDVKM come from the germline V gene. V was shortened by 2 bases and J by 0 bases, with 11 bases between the two germline ends. CDR3 bases: TGTGCCAGCAGTTTAATGCAGTCAAGCTCCTACGAGCAGTACTTC. Its protein is CASSLMQSSSYEQYF.

DNA for the CDR3: TGTGCCAGTAGTATAGGAGGTATGAACACTGAAGCTTTCTTT. This translates into CASSIGGMNTEAFF. The chain employs TRBV19 and TRBJ1-1; unclear D gene. The CDR3 sequence is 14 residues long. The V gene's germline CDR1 is LNHDA and CDR2 SQIVND (reference sequence). V dropped 1 base and J dropped 0 bases, with 6 bases sitting between them.

The V and J genes are TRBV6-2 or TRBV6-3 and TRBJ1-1, with D unresolved. V was clipped by 4 bases and J by 5 bases, with 8 bases between them. CDR1 MNHEY and CDR2 SVGEGT come from the germline V gene. The CDR3 contains 12 residues. The CDR3 region has the DNA TGTGCCAGCAGTTTGCCCCGGACTGAAGCTTTCTTT. This sequence encodes CASSLPRTEAFF.

The rearrangement links TRBV5-1 to TRBJ2-3; TRBD2 agrees at 13 bases. The germline CDR1 and CDR2 sequences are SGHRS and YFSETQ. V lost 0 bases and J lost 13; bases outside the gene matches: 5. The CDR3 has 14 residues. The CDR3 nucleotides read TGCGCCAGCAGCTTGGAACTAGCGGGAGGGATAGAGTATTTT. This gives the protein CASSLELAGGIEYF.

The rearrangement uses TRBV27 and TRBJ2-1; 7 bases fit TRBD2. V lost 0 bases to trimming and J lost 3 bases; unmatched junction nucleotides: 5. In germline, CDR1 is MNHEY, CDR2 SMNVEV (reference sequence). This CDR3 contains 16 residues. CDR3 DNA sequence: TGTGCCAGCAGTTTATCGCGGGGCGGGGGCTACAATGAGCAGTTCTTC. This sequence encodes CASSLSRGGGYNEQFF.

This clone was seen a single time. The gene calls are TRBV15 and TRBJ1-5, with TRBD1 matching over 9 bases. Trimming removed 5 bases from V and 1 base from J; junction bases left unmatched: 9. The CDR3 is 17 residues long. Germline loops: CDR1 LNHNV, CDR2 YYDKDF (reference sequence). This CDR3 is CATSYLQGASSNQPQHF. The CDR3 DNA reads TGTGCCACCAGCTATTTACAGGGGGCTTCGAGCAATCAGCCCCAGCATTTT.

The rearrangement uses TRBV14 and TRBJ2-3; 13 bases map to TRBD2. The J segment lost 0 bases and the V segment lost 3 bases, leaving 9 bases of the junction unmatched. In germline, CDR1 is SGHDN, CDR2 FVKESK. The CDR3 totals 19 residues. CDR3 in amino acids: CASSHPGLAGATSTDTQYF. DNA for the CDR3: TGTGCCAGCAGCCACCCCGGACTAGCGGGAGCCACTAGCACAGATACGCAGTATTTT.

This sequence joins TRBV7-6 and TRBJ2-3, with TRBD2 identical over 11 bases. The V and J ends lost 4 bases and 2 bases, in that order; junction bases with no gene match: 5. This CDR3 contains 16 residues. The germline gives CDR1 SGHVS, CDR2 FNYEAQ. CDR3 bases: TGTGCCAGCAGCTCTAGCGGGGGGCAGCACACAGATACGCAGTATTTT. Protein sequence: CASSSSGGQHTDTQYF.

The chain combines TRBV9 with TRBJ2-3; D call uncertain. Per the germline V gene, CDR1 is SGDLS and CDR2 is YYNGEE. This CDR3 contains 14 residues. The V and J ends lost 3 bases and 0 bases respectively, with 8 bases between them. CDR3 protein: CASSGTYSTDTQYF. The CDR3 nucleotides read TGTGCCAGCAGCGGAACTTATAGCACAGATACGCAGTATTTT.

This rearrangement joins TRBV30 to TRBJ2-7; 9 positions match TRBD2. Germline loops: CDR1 GTSNPN, CDR2 SVGIG (reference sequence). The length of the CDR3 is 16 residues. J lost 3 bases, V lost 0 bases, and 9 bases had no gene match. The DNA of the CDR3 is TGTGCCTGGAGTGTACGGAAGACTAGCGGAGTCTACGAGCAGTACTTC. It encodes CAWSVRKTSGVYEQYF.

The rearrangement uses TRBV4-1 and TRBJ2-2, with D perhaps matching TRBD2 (6 bases). CDR1 and CDR2 from the germline V gene are MGHRA and YSYEKL. V lost 0 bases to trimming and J lost 5 bases, with 13 bases between them. The CDR3 extends over 16 amino acids. CDR3 residues: CASSQERLRGTGELFF. The CDR3 nucleotides are TGCGCCAGCAGCCAAGAGAGACTCCGGGGGACCGGGGAGCTGTTTTTT.

V is TRBV7-3 and J is TRBJ2-2; possible D gene TRBD1, 6 bases. The CDR3 totals 15 residues. CDR1 SGHTA and CDR2 FQGTGA come from the germline V gene. Trimming removed 1 base at V and 4 bases at J, with 10 bases between. The CDR3 here is CASSLMGAGTGELFF. CDR3 in DNA: TGTGCCAGCAGCTTAATGGGGGCGGGCACCGGGGAGCTGTTTTTT.

The J gene is TRBJ2-3, the V gene TRBV5-6; tentatively, D is TRBD2 (6 bases). The CDR3 totals 15 residues. The germline CDR1 and CDR2 sequences are SGHDT and YYEEEE. Trimming removed 4 bases from V and 3 bases from J, with 15 bases in between. CDR3 nucleotide sequence: TGTGCCAGCAGCACTTCCGGGAGAGGAACAGATACGCAGTATTTT. It encodes CASSTSGRGTDTQYF.

This clone appeared a single time. The chain couples TRBV6-5 to TRBJ1-1; D may be TRBD1 (5 bases). This CDR3 comprises 13 residues. CDR1 and CDR2 (germline): MNHEY, SVGAGI. V dropped 4 bases and J dropped 4 bases, with 10 bases sitting between them. The CDR3 DNA is TGTGCCAGCAGTTTGGCCCAGGGCACTGAAGCTTTCTTT. Amino acids: CASSLAQGTEAFF.

The chain carries TRBV6-2 or TRBV6-3 and TRBJ1-1; 11 bases are a match to TRBD1. The CDR3 is 14 amino acids. Germline V gene sequence: CDR1 MNHEY, CDR2 SVGEGT. V shed 6 bases, J shed 7 bases, and the junction held 7 bases outside the gene matches. CDR3 region: CASSPDRGLGEAFF. CDR3 DNA sequence: TGTGCCAGCAGCCCGGACAGGGGGCTTGGTGAAGCTTTCTTT.

The CDR3 coding sequence is TGTGCCAGTAGTTTACAGGGGCCCTGGTGGAATCAGCCCCAGCATTTT. It translates to CASSLQGPWWNQPQHF. The V call is TRBV19, the J call TRBJ1-5, with TRBD1 matching 7 bases. Trimming at V came to 5 bases and at J to 4 bases, leaving 11 bases not matched to a gene. Germline lookup yields CDR1 LNHDA and CDR2 SQIVND (reference sequence). This CDR3 has 16 residues.

The CDR3 nucleotides read TGTGCCAGCCTTGAGCGGGACACTCAAGAGACCCAGTACTTC. This gives the protein CASLERDTQETQYF. The V call is TRBV5-6, the J call TRBJ2-5, with D tentatively TRBD2 (7 bases). There are 14 residues in the CDR3. Trimming pared 7 bases from V and 2 bases from J, leaving 15 bases between. CDR1 is SGHDT and CDR2 is YYEEEE in the germline V gene.

This clone was counted between two and nine times. The genes are TRBV6-2 or TRBV6-3 and TRBJ1-5; 7 bases fit TRBD1. The germline V gene encodes CDR1 MNHEY and CDR2 SVGEGT. The junction had 8 bases not matched to a gene; V was cut back by 2 bases and J by 10 bases. This CDR3 is built from 14 residues. The CDR3 reads CASSYPGQHNPQHF. The CDR3 nucleotides read TGTGCCAGCAGTTACCCGGGACAGCATAACCCCCAGCATTTT.

The chain uses TRBV5-4 and TRBJ2-7; possibly TRBD1 for D (6 bases). Germline values: CDR1 SGHNT, CDR2 YYREEE (reference sequence). The germline V and J ends were trimmed by 2 bases and 3 bases, with 9 bases remaining between them. This CDR3 is 13 amino acids long. DNA of the CDR3: TGTGCCAGCAGCTTAGGGACACACTACGAGCAGTACTTC. Its protein product is CASSLGTHYEQYF.

The V call is TRBV7-9, the J call TRBJ1-5, with D hard to call. V was pared by 4 bases and J by 6 bases, with 7 bases between. The CDR3 covers 12 residues. The germline V gene has CDR1 SEHNR and CDR2 FQNEAQ (reference sequence). The CDR3 spells CASSSYGQPQHF. In DNA, the CDR3 is TGTGCCAGCAGCTCCTACGGTCAGCCCCAGCATTTT.

Concerning this clone: The same CDR3 also results from other DNA sequences found in this sample. The chain has TRBV19 and TRBJ2-1, with 8 nucleotides matching TRBD2. Germline CDR1 LNHDA, CDR2 SQIVND (reference sequence). V trimming: 5 bases; J trimming: 0 bases; junction bases outside the gene matches: 3. The CDR3 loop spans 15 amino acids. The CDR3 DNA sequence: TGTGCCAGTAGTCCCAGCGGGAGCTCCTACAATGAGCAGTTCTTC. Residues: CASSPSGSSYNEQFF.